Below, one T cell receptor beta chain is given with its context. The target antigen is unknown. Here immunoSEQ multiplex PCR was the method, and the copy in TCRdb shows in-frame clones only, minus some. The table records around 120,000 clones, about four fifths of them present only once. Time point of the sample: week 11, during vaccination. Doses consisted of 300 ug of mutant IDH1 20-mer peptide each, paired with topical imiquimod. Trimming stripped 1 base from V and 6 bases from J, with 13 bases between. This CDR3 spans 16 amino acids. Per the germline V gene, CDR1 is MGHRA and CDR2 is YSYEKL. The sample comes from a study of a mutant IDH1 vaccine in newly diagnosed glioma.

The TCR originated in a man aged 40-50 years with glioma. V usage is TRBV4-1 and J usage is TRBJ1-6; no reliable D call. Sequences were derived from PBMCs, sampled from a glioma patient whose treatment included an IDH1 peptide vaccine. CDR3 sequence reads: CASSQGVLGSNSPLHF. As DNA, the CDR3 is TGCGCCAGCAGCCAAGGAGTACTGGGTAGTAATTCACCCCTCCACTTT.